This T cell receptor (beta chain) was profiled in a study of blood T cells in healthy people across ages. A J-beta primer mix and a sample-barcoded 5' primer were used in a second PCR of roughly 7 to 12 cycles. A single record per CDR3 protein comes from TCRdb applying MiXCR to the 5' RACE reads. The sample lists about 1.4 million distinct CDR3 sequences; 55% to 75% were seen once. The V and J ends lost 8 bases and 7 bases, in that order; junction bases with no gene match: 13. CDR3 length: 15 amino acids. Germline V gives CDR1 SNHLY, CDR2 FYNNEI. V usage is TRBV2 and J usage is TRBJ2-4, with 8 bases lining up with TRBD1. This TCR came from a man aged 18 to 30 in good health. The specimen sequenced was blood. The CDR3 DNA reads TGTGCCAGCTACTCCTTCGGGACAGGCGAGAACATTCAGTACTTC. It is translated as CASYSFGTGENIQYF.